The source of this TCR beta chain is a study of cytomegalovirus exposure and HLA in healthy donors. Study-wide context: Clustering assigned about 80% of the approximately 400 genotyped donors to the Caucasian-associated ancestry cluster. Study-wide points: Sequencing depth roughly uniform across donors was assumed in presence/absence analyses. TCR beta V segments were, for the most part, productive about 87% or about 30% of the time in an earlier analysis.

The CDR3 is 16 residues long. V shed 7 bases and J 0 bases; nucleotides not matched to a gene: 2. Looked up from germline, CDR1 is SGDLS and CDR2 is YYNGEE. This clone showed up just a few times. The antigen is unknown. PCR used 60 Vbeta primers and 13 Jbeta primers. Original handling: Counted up in a later analysis, unique TCR beta chains came to 65 million to 80 million, with around 9.9 million shared. TCRdb's table, derived via immunoSEQ multiplex PCR, lists solely in-frame clones and lacks some. Clone size and the V and J calls come from that table; the DNA yielded D and trimming. The sample holds approximately 150,000 clones, roughly four fifths seen once.

The V call is TRBV9, the J call TRBJ2-1; 15 bases are shared with TRBD2. The TCR was taken from a girl aged 10 to 17 in good health and CMV-seropositive. The sequencing sample was made of PBMCs. The chain's CDR3 is CASGLAGGSSYNEQFF. In nucleotides, the CDR3 is TGTGCCAGCGGACTAGCGGGGGGGAGCTCCTACAATGAGCAGTTCTTC.